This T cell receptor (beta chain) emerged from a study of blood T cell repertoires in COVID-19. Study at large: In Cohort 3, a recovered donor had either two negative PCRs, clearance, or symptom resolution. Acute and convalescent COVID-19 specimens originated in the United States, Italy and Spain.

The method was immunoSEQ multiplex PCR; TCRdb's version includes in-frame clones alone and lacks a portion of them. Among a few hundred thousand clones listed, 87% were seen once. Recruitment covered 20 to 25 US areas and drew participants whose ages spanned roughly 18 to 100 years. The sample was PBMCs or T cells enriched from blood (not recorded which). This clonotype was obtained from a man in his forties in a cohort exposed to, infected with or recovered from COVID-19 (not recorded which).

This CDR3 reads CASSFGASGRNEQFF. CDR3 DNA: TGTGCCAGCAGCTTTGGGGCTAGCGGGAGGAATGAGCAGTTCTTC. The chain combines TRBV11-2 with TRBJ2-1; TRBD2 matches at 11 bases. The length of the CDR3 is 15 residues. Looked up from germline, CDR1 is SGHAT and CDR2 is FQNNGV. After removal of 3 bases from V and 7 bases from J, the junction contained 5 bases not matched to a gene.